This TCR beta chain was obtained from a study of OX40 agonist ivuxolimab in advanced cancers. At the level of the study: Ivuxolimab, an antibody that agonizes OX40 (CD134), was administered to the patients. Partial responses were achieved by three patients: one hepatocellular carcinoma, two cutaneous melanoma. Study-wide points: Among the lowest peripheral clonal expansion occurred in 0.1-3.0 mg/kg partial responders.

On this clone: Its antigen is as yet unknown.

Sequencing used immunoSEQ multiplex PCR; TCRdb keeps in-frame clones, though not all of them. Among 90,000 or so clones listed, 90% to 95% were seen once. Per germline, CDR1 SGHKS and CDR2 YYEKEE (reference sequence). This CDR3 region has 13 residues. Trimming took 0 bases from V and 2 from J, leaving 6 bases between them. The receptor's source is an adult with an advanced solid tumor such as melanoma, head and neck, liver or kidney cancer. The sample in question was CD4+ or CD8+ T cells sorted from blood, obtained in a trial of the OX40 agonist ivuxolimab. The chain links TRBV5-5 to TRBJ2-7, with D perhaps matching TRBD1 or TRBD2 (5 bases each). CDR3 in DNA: TGTGCCAGCAGCTTGGCGGGGCCCTACGAGCAGTACTTC. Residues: CASSLAGPYEQYF.